One sample yielded the 5 T cell receptor beta chains listed below, sequenced in a study of OX40 agonist ivuxolimab in advanced cancers. Only in-frame clones appear in the TCRdb table, and some are missing; sequencing was by immunoSEQ multiplex PCR. The sample holds roughly 80,000 clones; 90% are singletons and the top ten take around 0.7%. Sequencing was performed on CD4+ or CD8+ T cells sorted from blood, taken in a trial of the OX40 agonist ivuxolimab. The receptors shown here come from an adult with an advanced solid tumor such as melanoma, head and neck, liver or kidney cancer.

V and J are TRBV27 and TRBJ2-3; D unresolved. Germline loops: CDR1 MNHEY, CDR2 SMNVEV (reference sequence). This CDR3 contains 16 residues. The V and J ends lost 1 base and 0 bases respectively, with 11 bases between them. The CDR3: CASSLYSGASTDTQYF. CDR3 in DNA: TGTGCCAGCAGTTTATATTCCGGCGCTAGCACAGATACGCAGTATTTT.

The CDR3 DNA reads TGTGCCAGCAGCCTGGGACACCACTTTAATGAAAAACTGTTTTTT. Encoded protein: CASSLGHHFNEKLFF. The gene calls are TRBV5-8 and TRBJ1-4; possible D gene TRBD1, 6 bases. V was clipped by 4 bases and J by 4 bases, with 14 bases between them. In germline, CDR1 is SGHTS, CDR2 YDEGEE. The CDR3 loop spans 15 amino acids.

J is TRBJ1-3 and V is TRBV4-3; D remains unclear. The CDR3 spans 16 residues. V gave up 1 base and J gave up 0 bases, with 10 bases separating them. The germline V gene encodes CDR1 LGHNA and CDR2 YSLEER. CDR3 region: CASSQGRGSSGNTIYF. The CDR3 DNA sequence: TGCGCCAGCAGCCAAGGACGGGGTAGCTCTGGAAACACCATATATTTT.

This chain links TRBV6-1 with TRBJ1-1; D unresolved. The CDR3 runs to 12 residues. The germline gives CDR1 MNHNS, CDR2 SASEGT. The V gene lost 3 bases and the J gene lost 6 bases, with 8 bases spanning the gap. Written as DNA, the CDR3 is TGTGCCAGCAGTGACTGGAGGGCTGAAGCTTTCTTT. Translated, it gives CASSDWRAEAFF.

This chain connects TRBV7-2 to TRBJ2-1, with D uncertain. Deletions cut 5 bases from V and 6 bases from J, with 11 bases between. CDR3 length: 13 residues. Germline lookup yields CDR1 SGHTA and CDR2 FQGNSA. The CDR3 here is CASSLQNFNEQFF. The CDR3, as DNA: TGTGCCAGCAGCCTTCAAAACTTCAATGAGCAGTTCTTC.